This T cell receptor beta chain was profiled in a study of tumor and adjacent non-tumor tissue in lung cancer. As for the study in general: There were about twelve adenocarcinoma, a couple of squamous cell carcinoma and 1 small cell lung cancer cases. On average, productive TCRbeta reads reached some 4.4 million per sample.

The CDR3 has 14 amino acids. The germline V gene has CDR1 LNHDA and CDR2 SQIVND (reference sequence). V was shortened by 3 bases and J by 5 bases, with 10 bases between the two germline ends. A modified ARM-PCR protocol with three rounds of nested PCR amplified TCRbeta. TCRdb re-called the multiplex PCR reads through MiXCR, storing one row per CDR3 protein. The table lists 68,000 or so distinct CDR3 sequences, just under 60% of them singletons. The template was RNA from unsorted bulk tissue. Newly diagnosed lung cancer patients had thoracic surgery in China, August–late 2014, without prior chemotherapy.

This TCR was sampled from a man over 45 with non-small cell lung cancer. The chain joins TRBV19 to TRBJ2-2; no firm D call. Sequencing used lung tumor tissue. CDR3 nucleotides: TGTGCCAGTAGTATTGCGGTAGTTACCGGGGAGCTGTTTTTT. Protein product: CASSIAVVTGELFF.